Described below is a single T cell receptor beta chain sequence and its context. Its specificity is not known. The sample is drawn from a study of monozygotic twins with inflammatory bowel disease. Samples each yielded cDNA through eight separate reactions. Both the TCRalpha cDNA and the TCRbeta cDNA were taken through two nested PCRs, lasting approximately 17 and 9 cycles. TCRdb reanalyzed the 5' RACE reads, giving one entry per CDR3 protein sequence and no DNA. This sample's table has about 43,000 distinct CDR3 sequences. The length of the CDR3 is 14 residues. CDR1 and CDR2 from the germline V gene are MDHEN and SYDVKM. Study outcomes and limitations: T cell subtypes that differed could not be told apart. IBD patients had lower TCRbeta diversity (inverse Simpson) than healthy co-twins.

V and J are TRBV28 and TRBJ1-5; TCRdb returns TRBD1, unconfirmable since there is no DNA. The receptor comes from a human donor with ulcerative colitis or Crohn's disease, or a healthy co-twin of an affected twin (not recorded which). The material sequenced was blood. CDR3 sequence: CASSFQGLSQPQHF.